A single sample is the source of the 32 T cell receptor beta chains below, sequenced in a study of OX40 agonist ivuxolimab in advanced cancers. Only in-frame clones appear in the TCRdb table, and some are missing; sequencing was by immunoSEQ multiplex PCR. The sample shows about 120,000 clones, around 89% of them seen only once. The specimen comprised CD4+ or CD8+ T cells sorted from blood, sampled in a trial of the OX40 agonist ivuxolimab. The receptors stem from an adult with an advanced solid tumor such as melanoma, head and neck, liver or kidney cancer.

This chain connects TRBV6-5 to TRBJ2-3; 9 bases are a match to TRBD2. The ends lost 2 bases at V and 6 bases at J; junction bases unmatched: 3. This CDR3 is 14 amino acids long. Germline V lookup: CDR1 MNHEY, CDR2 SVGAGI. CDR3 coding DNA: TGTGCCAGCAGTTACGCTAGCGGGGAGGATACGCAGTATTTT. Protein: CASSYASGEDTQYF.

The rearrangement links TRBV21-1 to TRBJ2-7; the table's TRBD1 call for D was not verified on the DNA. TRBV21-1 is tagged as a pseudogene. The CDR3 sequence is 14 residues long. The CDR3 reads CASSPVRGYNEQYF. The CDR3 nucleotides read TGTGCCAGCAGCCCGGTAAGGGGGTACAACGAGCAGTACTTC.

This clone showed up just once. The chain joins TRBV4-3 to TRBJ2-3; TRBD2 matches at 7 bases. With V trimmed by 1 base and J by 1 base, 11 bases remained unmatched. CDR1 and CDR2 (germline): LGHNA, YSLEER. CDR3 length equals 18 residues. The CDR3, as DNA: TGCGCCAGCAGCCAAGGACCACCCGGGACTACAGGCACAGATACGCAGTATTTT. It yields the protein CASSQGPPGTTGTDTQYF.

This clone was picked up one time. The chain links TRBV5-1 to TRBJ2-1; D is unclear. The CDR3 is made up of 13 amino acids. The germline CDR1 and CDR2 sequences are SGHRS and YFSETQ. Trimming shortened V by 0 bases and J by 12 bases, and 13 bases separated the two germline ends. In DNA, the CDR3 is TGCGCCAGCAGCTTGGAAAGCCATGACGGGCAGTTCTTC. It codes for CASSLESHDGQFF.

J is TRBJ1-1 and V is TRBV2; TRBD1 is a possible D gene (6 bases). CDR1 and CDR2 (germline): SNHLY, FYNNEI. The CDR3 sequence is 14 residues long. Trimming stripped 6 bases from V and 0 bases from J, with 11 bases between. CDR3 sequence (DNA): TGTGCCAGCAGCCCGGACAGTTTGAACACTGAAGCTTTCTTT. Protein: CASSPDSLNTEAFF.

In its sample, this clone was seen once. The chain carries TRBV15 and TRBJ1-2; D uncertain. V lost 6 bases, J lost 14 bases, and 13 bases lay in between. CDR3 size: 10 residues. In germline, CDR1 is LNHNV, CDR2 YYDKDF (reference sequence). This chain's CDR3 is CATRAGGVTF. CDR3 nucleotide sequence: TGTGCCACCAGAGCAGGCGGGGTGACCTTC.

V is TRBV5-6 and J is TRBJ1-1; 11 bases are a match to TRBD1. Germline V gene sequence: CDR1 SGHDT, CDR2 YYEEEE. The CDR3 runs 15 residues. With V trimmed by 4 bases and J by 6 bases, 8 bases remained unmatched. CDR3 nucleotides: TGTGCCAGCAGCGTCTTGGACAGGGGGCGGGCTGAAGCTTTCTTT. Protein product: CASSVLDRGRAEAFF. Complete variable domain (other parts from reference TRBV5-6 and TRBJ1-1): DAGVTQSPTHLIKTRGQQVTLRCSPKSGHDTVSWYQQALGQGPQFIFQYYEEEERQRGNFPDRFSGHQFPNYSSELNVNALLLGDSALYLCASSVLDRGRAEAFFGQGTRLTVV.

V gene TRBV5-4 combines with J gene TRBJ2-1, with TRBD2 identical over 14 bases. After removal of 4 bases from V and 4 bases from J, the junction contained 4 bases not matched to a gene. Per germline, CDR1 SGHNT and CDR2 YYREEE (reference sequence). CDR3 length: 16 amino acids. The CDR3 is CASSRGTSGGYNEQFF. The CDR3 DNA follows: TGTGCCAGCAGCCGCGGGACTAGCGGGGGTTACAATGAGCAGTTCTTC.

The chain employs TRBV30 and TRBJ2-3, with D perhaps matching TRBD1 (6 bases). The V end lost 2 bases, the J end lost 0 bases, and 12 bases lay between the germline ends. The CDR3 consists of 15 residues. Germline V lookup: CDR1 GTSNPN, CDR2 SVGIG (reference sequence). The DNA of the CDR3 is TGTGCCTGGAGTCCGGGACAACTTAGCACAGATACGCAGTATTTT. It translates to CAWSPGQLSTDTQYF.

The table lists this clone with a count of one. In nucleotides, the CDR3 is TGTGCCAGCAGTCGAGTCTCTGGGGCCAACGTCCTGACTTTC. Protein: CASSRVSGANVLTF. V usage is TRBV6-5 and J usage is TRBJ2-6; D is undetermined. This CDR3 is built from 14 residues. CDR1 MNHEY and CDR2 SVGAGI come from the germline V gene. Trimming pared 5 bases from V and 0 bases from J, leaving 5 bases between.

The rearrangement joins TRBV29-1 to TRBJ1-2, with 8 bases matching TRBD1. Trimming cost V 3 bases and J 2 bases; bases outside gene matches: 8. The CDR3 contains 15 residues. Germline values: CDR1 SQVTM, CDR2 ANQGSEA. CDR3 in DNA: TGCAGCGTTGATACTCAGGGGGCCCCCAACTATGGCTACACCTTC. Encoded protein: CSVDTQGAPNYGYTF.

The J gene is TRBJ1-2, the V gene TRBV28; D is perhaps TRBD1 (5 bases). Germline V CDR1 and CDR2: MDHEN, SYDVKM. V lost 1 base to trimming and J lost 6 bases, with 12 bases between them. The CDR3 loop spans 14 amino acids. The CDR3 DNA reads TGTGCCAGCAGTTTATTACTCAGGGTGGATGGCTACACCTTC. Translated, it gives CASSLLLRVDGYTF.

The chain couples TRBV19 to TRBJ1-1; possible D gene TRBD1, 6 bases. Germline assignment: CDR1 LNHDA and CDR2 SQIVND (reference sequence). The CDR3 is 15 residues long. V was clipped by 10 bases and J by 1 base, with 19 bases between them. The CDR3 region is CATSQGYDTNTEAFF. The CDR3 DNA reads TGTGCCACCTCGCAGGGGTATGATACGAACACTGAAGCTTTCTTT.

The V gene is TRBV30, the J gene TRBJ2-5, with 7 bases aligning to TRBD2. The V segment lost 4 bases and the J segment 11 bases; nucleotides outside the gene matches: 7. The germline V gene encodes CDR1 GTSNPN and CDR2 SVGIG (reference sequence). There are 11 residues in the CDR3. CDR3 sequence: CAWIDGGLQYF. The CDR3 region has the DNA TGTGCCTGGATAGACGGGGGGTTGCAGTACTTC.

This chain connects TRBV7-2 to TRBJ2-3; D is possibly TRBD1 (6 bases). Trimming took off 3 bases at V and 1 base at J, with 8 bases between the two ends. The CDR3 extends over 14 amino acids. Germline V gives CDR1 SGHTA, CDR2 FQGNSA. The CDR3 is CASSFEGGTDTQYF. In nucleotides, the CDR3 is TGTGCCAGCAGCTTCGAGGGGGGCACAGATACGCAGTATTTT.

The rearrangement joins TRBV6-5 to TRBJ2-3; 7 bases line up with TRBD2. The germline V gene has CDR1 MNHEY and CDR2 SVGAGI. The CDR3 spans 15 residues. V lost 8 bases to trimming and J lost 1 base; unmatched junction nucleotides: 9. The CDR3 protein is CASQSSSGGTDTQYF. Here the CDR3 DNA reads TGTGCCAGCCAGAGCTCCAGCGGGGGCACAGATACGCAGTATTTT.

DNA for the CDR3: TGCGCCAGTCCTTTGCACACTACAGGGAGGCAGGGAGTTACGTATGGCTACACCTTC. It codes for CASPLHTTGRQGVTYGYTF. J is TRBJ1-2 and V is TRBV10-1; a weak D match, TRBD1 (6 bases). The CDR3 extends over 19 amino acids. Germline-derived CDR1 and CDR2 are WNHNN and SYGVQD (reference sequence). The V end lost 9 bases, the J end lost 5 bases, and 34 bases lay between the germline ends.

The chain is built from TRBV21-1 and TRBJ1-6. TRBV21-1 is a listed pseudogene. This CDR3 comprises 16 residues. CDR3 region: CASSWGGSSYNSPLHF. CDR3 nucleotide sequence: TGTGCCAGCAGTTGGGGGGGCAGCTCCTATAATTCACCCCTCCACTTT.

The table lists this clone with a count of one. The V and J genes are TRBV6-5 and TRBJ2-3, with 9 bases matching TRBD1. CDR1 is MNHEY, CDR2 SVGAGI, per germline. V shed 4 bases and J 6 bases; nucleotides not matched to a gene: 8. This CDR3 has 15 residues. CDR3 sequence reads: CASSFGGQGMDTQYF. In nucleotides, the CDR3 is TGTGCCAGCAGTTTCGGAGGACAGGGGATGGATACGCAGTATTTT.

This chain connects TRBV6-6 to TRBJ2-1, with 10 bases that match TRBD1. The trim removed 5 bases at V and 7 bases at J, leaving 8 bases unmatched. This CDR3 has 15 amino acids. Germline CDR1 is MNHNY and CDR2 is SVGAGI (reference sequence). Here the CDR3 DNA reads TGTGCCAGCAGTCCACCGGGACAGGGGTCTAATGAGCAGTTCTTC. Protein sequence: CASSPPGQGSNEQFF.

The chain is built from TRBV7-6 and TRBJ2-2, with unresolved D. This CDR3 spans 11 amino acids. V was pared by 5 bases and J by 7 bases, with 5 bases between. In germline, CDR1 is SGHVS, CDR2 FNYEAQ. The CDR3 protein is CASSERGELFF. As DNA, the CDR3 is TGTGCCAGCAGCGAACGCGGGGAGCTGTTTTTT.

The rearrangement links TRBV10-3 to TRBJ2-7; possibly TRBD1 for D (6 bases). The germline V and J ends were trimmed by 0 bases and 3 bases, with 15 bases remaining between them. The CDR3 totals 16 residues. CDR1 and CDR2 from the germline V gene are ENHRY and SYGVKD. This CDR3 is CAISESRAGTLYEQYF. As DNA, the CDR3 is TGTGCCATCAGTGAGTCCAGGGCCGGGACACTCTACGAGCAGTACTTC.

The chain uses TRBV9 and TRBJ2-3, with 9 bases fitting TRBD2. The CDR3 extends over 15 amino acids. In germline, CDR1 is SGDLS, CDR2 YYNGEE. The ends lost 2 bases at V and 2 bases at J; junction bases unmatched: 3. DNA of the CDR3: TGTGCCAGCAGCGTTAGCGGGGGCCTCACAGATACGCAGTATTTT. Its protein is CASSVSGGLTDTQYF.

The chain has TRBV7-9 and TRBJ1-4; D may be TRBD1 (5 bases). With 5 bases removed from V and 8 bases from J, the gap between germline ends came to 18 bases. CDR3 length: 15 residues. CDR1 and CDR2 (germline): SEHNR, FQNEAQ (reference sequence). The CDR3 reads CASSPPGRSREKLFF. The CDR3 DNA follows: TGTGCCAGCAGCCCACCGGGACGGAGTCGAGAAAAACTGTTTTTT.

This chain joins TRBV2 and TRBJ2-1; D remains unclear. The CDR3 totals 14 residues. V lost 5 bases to trimming and J lost 0 bases, with 8 bases between them. Germline CDR1 is SNHLY and CDR2 is FYNNEI. The CDR3 reads CASSRRSSYNEQFF. CDR3 nucleotide sequence: TGTGCCAGCAGTAGGCGGAGCTCCTACAATGAGCAGTTCTTC.

This clone was picked up a small number of times. V is TRBV6-5 and J is TRBJ1-6; possibly TRBD1 for D (5 bases). The CDR3 is 12 residues long. Germline CDR1 and CDR2: MNHEY and SVGAGI. V was shortened by 6 bases and J by 7 bases, with 7 bases between the two germline ends. DNA for the CDR3: TGTGCCAGCAGGCCAGGGAATTCACCCCTCCACTTT. Translation gives CASRPGNSPLHF.

The chain joins TRBV7-2 to TRBJ2-3; TRBD2 matches 11 bases. Germline assignment: CDR1 SGHTA and CDR2 FQGNSA. After removal of 2 bases from V and 0 bases from J, the junction contained 7 bases not matched to a gene. This CDR3 region has 18 residues. For the CDR3, the DNA is TGTGCCAGCAGCTTACAAACTAGCGGGGGTACTAGCACAGATACGCAGTATTTT. Protein product: CASSLQTSGGTSTDTQYF.

The genes are TRBV7-3 and TRBJ1-6; no firm D call. The length of the CDR3 is 16 residues. The germline gives CDR1 SGHTA, CDR2 FQGTGA. V dropped 5 bases and J dropped 6 bases, with 17 bases sitting between them. The CDR3 reads CASSPTAPALNSPLHF. The CDR3 nucleotides read TGTGCCAGCAGCCCGACGGCCCCGGCCCTTAATTCACCCCTCCACTTT. The full variable domain, in which reference TRBV7-3 and TRBJ1-6 provide the parts outside the CDR3, is GAGVSQTPSNKVTEKGKYVELRCDPISGHTALYWYRQSLGQGPEFLIYFQGTGAADDSGLPNDRFFAVRPEGSVSTLKIQRTERGDSAVYLCASSPTAPALNSPLHFGNGTRLTVT.

This clone was seen only a few times. This chain joins TRBV14 and TRBJ1-2; D call uncertain. The CDR3 extends over 12 amino acids. V lost 5 bases and J 4 bases, leaving 8 bases between the germline ends. In germline, CDR1 is SGHDN, CDR2 FVKESK. CDR3 amino acids: CASSESSYGYTF. In DNA, the CDR3 is TGTGCCAGCAGCGAGTCTTCCTATGGCTACACCTTC.

This clone has a handful of counts. This rearrangement joins TRBV5-6 to TRBJ1-1; D uncertain. Trimming shortened V by 3 bases and J by 7 bases, and 10 bases separated the two germline ends. CDR3 size: 12 residues. Looked up from germline, CDR1 is SGHDT and CDR2 is YYEEEE. In DNA, the CDR3 is TGTGCCAGCAGCTCCCAGGCAGTTGAAGCTTTCTTT. Protein product: CASSSQAVEAFF. The entire variable domain, with the rest obtained from reference TRBV5-6 and TRBJ1-1, is as follows: DAGVTQSPTHLIKTRGQQVTLRCSPKSGHDTVSWYQQALGQGPQFIFQYYEEEERQRGNFPDRFSGHQFPNYSSELNVNALLLGDSALYLCASSSQAVEAFFGQGTRLTVV.

J is TRBJ1-3 and V is TRBV11-2, with 7 bases lining up with TRBD1. J was trimmed by 15 bases and V by 1 base; bases with no gene match: 9. The CDR3 has 13 residues. Germline assignment: CDR1 SGHAT and CDR2 FQNNGV. CDR3 nucleotides: TGTGCCAGCAGCTTAGCTCTAAGGACAGGAGGATATTTT. Amino acid sequence: CASSLALRTGGYF.

This clone was detected once. The CDR3 region is CASSQGLALNTGELFF. The CDR3 region has the DNA TGTGCCAGCAGCCAAGGACTAGCCCTAAACACCGGGGAGCTGTTTTTT. The rearrangement links TRBV4-2 to TRBJ2-2, with TRBD2 matching 7 bases. Germline CDR1 is LGHNA and CDR2 is YNFKEQ. This CDR3 contains 16 residues. J lost 2 bases, V lost 1 base, and 4 bases had no gene match.